This T cell receptor beta chain appears in the sequencing data of a study of cytomegalovirus exposure and HLA in healthy donors. As regards this clone: Its cognate antigen is unknown.

V gave up 5 bases and J gave up 7 bases; unmatched junction bases: 10. The CDR3 contains 15 residues. CDR1 MDHEN and CDR2 SYDVKM come from the germline V gene. The PCR had 60 Vbeta and 13 Jbeta primers. Profiling relied on immunoSEQ multiplex PCR, and the TCRdb table lists in-frame clones only, not all of them. Altogether about 160,000 clones are present, around 68% being singletons, with the ten largest covering around 2.8%. Study-wide results and limits: HLA-A and HLA-B allele assignments for most subjects were reportedly predicted accurately using TCR beta sequences. In a later analysis, a genetic analysis reported fewer productive-TCR N-insertions in an Asian-associated ancestry cluster than the cohort average. A later analysis linked a missense DCLRE1C variant to TCR beta V- and J-gene trimming. In terms of immune exposure information, only CMV serostatus was available.

The chain carries TRBV28 and TRBJ2-3, with 9 bases identical to TRBD1. The material sequenced was PBMCs. The sequence was collected from a woman in her thirties or forties in good health and CMV-seropositive. This CDR3 is CASSVSGTGTYTQYF. Here the CDR3 DNA reads TGTGCCAGCAGTGTTTCCGGGACAGGGACGTATACGCAGTATTTT. The full variable domain, with the rest looked up from reference TRBV28 and TRBJ2-3, is DVKVTQSSRYLVKRTGEKVFLECVQDMDHENMFWYRQDPGLGLRLIYFSYDVKMKEKGDIPEGYSVSREKKERFSLILESASTNQTSMYLCASSVSGTGTYTQYFGPGTRLTVL.